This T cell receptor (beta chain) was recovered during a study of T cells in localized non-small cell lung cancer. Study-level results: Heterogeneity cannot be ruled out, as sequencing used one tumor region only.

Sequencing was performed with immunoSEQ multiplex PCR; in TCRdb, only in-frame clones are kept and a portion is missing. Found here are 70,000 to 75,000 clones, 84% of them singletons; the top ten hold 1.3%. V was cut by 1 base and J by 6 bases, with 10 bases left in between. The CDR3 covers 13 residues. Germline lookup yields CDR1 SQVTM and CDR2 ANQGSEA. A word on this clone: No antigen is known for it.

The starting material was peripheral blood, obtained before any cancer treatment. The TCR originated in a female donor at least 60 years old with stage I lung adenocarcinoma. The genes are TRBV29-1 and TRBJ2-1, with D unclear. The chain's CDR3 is CSVEVGPGNEQFF. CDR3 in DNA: TGCAGCGTTGAAGTAGGGCCGGGCAATGAGCAGTTCTTC.